Presented here are 29 T cell receptor beta chains from one specimen sequenced in a study of blood T cell repertoires in COVID-19. Sequenced by immunoSEQ multiplex PCR; TCRdb stores in-frame clones only, minus some. Of 95,000 to 120,000 clones listed, just over 70% are singletons. Material for sequencing was peripheral blood. These receptors were collected from a middle-aged woman with acute or convalescent COVID-19.

This chain links TRBV27 with TRBJ2-3; D is unclear. V lost 6 bases, J lost 0 bases, and 7 bases lay in between. This CDR3 is built from 13 residues. Germline CDR1 reads MNHEY; CDR2 reads SMNVEV (reference sequence). The CDR3 nucleotides read TGTGCCAGCAGCTTGACTAGCACAGATACGCAGTATTTT. This translates into CASSLTSTDTQYF.

The chain joins TRBV7-9 to TRBJ1-1; 8 bases match TRBD1. Trimming removed 4 bases from V and 1 base from J; junction bases left unmatched: 5. CDR1 SEHNR and CDR2 FQNEAQ come from the germline V gene (reference sequence). This CDR3 region has 15 residues. The CDR3 sequence is CASSWATGGNTEAFF. The CDR3 nucleotides are TGTGCCAGCAGCTGGGCTACAGGGGGGAACACTGAAGCTTTCTTT. Looking up the rest from reference TRBV7-9 and TRBJ1-1 gives the full variable domain: DTGVSQNPRHKITKRGQNVTFRCDPISEHNRLYWYRQTLGQGPEFLTYFQNEAQLEKSRLLSDRFSAERPKGSFSTLEIQRTEQGDSAMYLCASSWATGGNTEAFFGQGTRLTVV.

This chain joins TRBV6-6 and TRBJ2-3; the match to TRBD2 covers 8 bases. Germline V gene lookup returns CDR1 MNHNY and CDR2 SVGAGI (reference sequence). Unmatched junction bases numbered 12, after V lost 10 bases and J lost 6 bases. This CDR3 spans 14 amino acids. CDR3 loop: CATATGGGADTQYF. CDR3 in DNA: TGTGCCACTGCGACCGGGGGGGGTGCGGATACGCAGTATTTT.

The chain has TRBV3-1 (or the pseudogene TRBV3-2) and TRBJ1-3, with a possible D match to TRBD1 (5 bases). The CDR3 has 15 residues. V lost 1 base to trimming and J lost 1 base, with 8 bases between them. Germline V gene data show CDR1 as LGHDT and CDR2 as YNNKEL (reference sequence). CDR3 residues: CASSQAGPSGNTIYF. As DNA, the CDR3 is TGTGCCAGCAGCCAAGCAGGGCCATCTGGAAACACCATATATTTT.

J is TRBJ2-2 and V is TRBV29-1; D gene unclear. Trimming pared 7 bases from V and 5 bases from J, leaving 8 bases between. CDR1 and CDR2 (germline): SQVTM, ANQGSEA. The CDR3 length is 11 residues. The CDR3 DNA sequence: TGCAGCGCCAGTCGTACCGGGGAGCTGTTTTTT. Translated, it gives CSASRTGELFF.

The chain joins TRBV24-1 to TRBJ2-2, with TRBD1 as a possible D gene (6 bases). The V end was cut by 9 bases, the J end by 7 bases, with 14 bases between. Germline-derived CDR1 and CDR2 are KGHDR and SFDVKD. The CDR3 is 13 residues long. The DNA for the CDR3 is TGTGCCACCGCAAAATCAGGGGTCGGGGAGCTGTTTTTT. It yields the protein CATAKSGVGELFF.

The CDR3 here is CSVIAGLNTGELFF. CDR3 nucleotide sequence: TGCAGCGTTATAGCGGGCCTCAACACCGGGGAGCTGTTTTTT. The chain combines TRBV29-1 with TRBJ2-2, with 7 bases lining up with TRBD2. V shed 5 bases, J shed 2 bases, and the junction held 5 bases outside the gene matches. This CDR3 spans 14 amino acids. Germline CDR1 is SQVTM and CDR2 is ANQGSEA.

This clone appeared a single time. This sequence joins TRBV6-5 and TRBJ2-7, with a tentative D call TRBD2 (6 bases). CDR3 length equals 14 residues. Trimming took 7 bases from V and 1 from J, leaving 14 bases between them. From germline, CDR1 is MNHEY and CDR2 SVGAGI. The CDR3 reads CASTADGRSYEQYF. CDR3 nucleotide sequence: TGTGCCAGCACCGCTGACGGGAGATCCTACGAGCAGTACTTC.

The J gene is TRBJ2-5, the V gene TRBV29-1; a weak D match, TRBD1 (6 bases). Trimming shortened V by 1 base and J by 7 bases, and 16 bases separated the two germline ends. The CDR3 sequence is 14 residues long. Germline values: CDR1 SQVTM, CDR2 ANQGSEA. The CDR3 region is CSVEVRPGEGTQYF. The DNA of the CDR3 is TGCAGCGTTGAAGTTCGTCCAGGGGAAGGGACCCAGTACTTC.

This clone was observed a handful of times. The chain links TRBV18 to TRBJ2-5; D might be TRBD1 (5 bases). The V gene's germline CDR1 is KGHSH and CDR2 LQKENI. CDR3 length: 11 residues. Trimming left V 6 bases short and J 4 bases short, with 6 bases between. The CDR3 DNA follows: TGTGCCAGCTCTAGGGGAGAGACCCAGTACTTC. Translating gives CASSRGETQYF.

This sequence joins TRBV2 and TRBJ2-7; D might be TRBD2 (7 bases). CDR1 is SNHLY and CDR2 is FYNNEI in the germline V gene. The CDR3 is 16 amino acids. Trimming shortened V by 4 bases and J by 3 bases, and 19 bases separated the two germline ends. CDR3 sequence reads: CASSGAKGGGIYEQYF. In nucleotides, the CDR3 is TGTGCCAGCAGTGGGGCCAAGGGAGGGGGAATCTACGAGCAGTACTTC.

The genes are TRBV6-1 and TRBJ1-3; perhaps TRBD1 as D (5 bases). V shed 0 bases and J shed 0 bases, with 9 bases lying between them. Germline V gene lookup returns CDR1 MNHNS and CDR2 SASEGT. The CDR3 is 16 amino acids. CDR3 loop: CASSEAQGGSGNTIYF. In DNA form, the CDR3 reads TGTGCCAGCAGTGAAGCGCAGGGAGGCTCTGGAAACACCATATATTTT.

This clone has just one count. V is TRBV6-5 and J is TRBJ1-2, with 9 bases fitting TRBD1. The CDR3 covers 15 residues. V dropped 6 bases and J dropped 4; count of bases not matched to a gene: 9. Germline CDR1 MNHEY, CDR2 SVGAGI. CDR3 amino acids: CASRPPTGGSYGYTF. The CDR3 DNA is TGTGCCAGCAGGCCACCCACAGGGGGCAGCTATGGCTACACCTTC.

This chain links TRBV5-3 with TRBJ2-2; the match to TRBD2 covers 8 bases. TRBV5-3 is identified as an open reading frame with a role that is uncertain. The trim removed 1 base at V and 2 bases at J, leaving 4 bases unmatched. The length of the CDR3 is 16 residues. CDR3 DNA: TGTGCCAGAAGCTTGAAAGCGGGGGAAAACACCGGGGAGCTGTTTTTT. Protein sequence: CARSLKAGENTGELFF.

DNA for the CDR3: TGTGCCAGCAGCCAGAGGGGGGGCCACGACTACACCTTC. This translates into CASSQRGGHDYTF. The chain is built from TRBV7-3 and TRBJ1-2; D is possibly TRBD1 (6 bases). This CDR3 spans 13 amino acids. V dropped 5 bases and J dropped 10 bases, with 17 bases sitting between them. Germline CDR1 SGHTA, CDR2 FQGTGA. Supplemented by reference TRBV7-3 and TRBJ1-2, the full variable domain reads GAGVSQTPSNKVTEKGKYVELRCDPISGHTALYWYRQSLGQGPEFLIYFQGTGAADDSGLPNDRFFAVRPEGSVSTLKIQRTERGDSAVYLCASSQRGGHDYTFGSGTRLTVV.

This clone was observed once. The genes are TRBV2 and TRBJ2-7; 8 bases are shared with TRBD1. The CDR3 has 13 amino acids. With V trimmed by 5 bases and J by 1 base, 1 base remained unmatched. The germline CDR1 and CDR2 sequences are SNHLY and FYNNEI. Here the CDR3 reads CASSRDRSYEQYF. The CDR3 bases are TGTGCCAGCAGTCGGGACAGGTCCTACGAGCAGTACTTC.

This chain connects TRBV3-1 (or the pseudogene TRBV3-2) to TRBJ2-1, with TRBD2 matching 11 bases. CDR1 is LGHDT and CDR2 is YNNKEL in the germline V gene (reference sequence). Germline trimming cut 8 bases from V and 4 bases from J; bases unmatched to any gene: 1. The CDR3 spans 13 residues. The CDR3 region is CASSSGGYNEQFF. CDR3 DNA sequence: TGTGCCAGCTCTAGCGGGGGGTACAATGAGCAGTTCTTC.

This chain joins TRBV5-5 and TRBJ2-1; TRBD2 agrees at 9 bases. The CDR3 consists of 17 residues. The germline V gene has CDR1 SGHKS and CDR2 YYEKEE (reference sequence). The V segment lost 0 bases and the J segment 0 bases; nucleotides outside the gene matches: 4. CDR3 coding DNA: TGTGCCAGCAGCTTGGGACTAGCGGCCACCTCCTACAATGAGCAGTTCTTC. Translation gives CASSLGLAATSYNEQFF.

The chain couples TRBV27 to TRBJ2-7; TRBD2 might be the D (7 bases). From germline, CDR1 is MNHEY and CDR2 SMNVEV (reference sequence). The V gene lost 7 bases and the J gene lost 6 bases, with 19 bases spanning the gap. The CDR3 spans 14 residues. CDR3 sequence: CASNPIGGVGEQYF. In DNA form, the CDR3 reads TGTGCCAGCAATCCCATAGGGGGGGTCGGCGAGCAGTACTTC.

This clone was counted a few times. This chain joins TRBV27 and TRBJ1-1; no firm D call. This CDR3 spans 16 amino acids. The germline gives CDR1 MNHEY, CDR2 SMNVEV (reference sequence). Trimming took off 9 bases at V and 2 bases at J, with 22 bases between the two ends. The CDR3 spells CARPGDFRWVNTEAFF. For the CDR3, the DNA is TGTGCCAGACCGGGAGACTTTCGCTGGGTCAACACTGAAGCTTTCTTT.

This chain links TRBV19 with TRBJ2-3, with 9 bases identical to TRBD2. This CDR3 comprises 14 residues. The germline V gene has CDR1 LNHDA and CDR2 SQIVND (reference sequence). With 5 bases clipped from V and 1 base from J, the junction kept 1 base outside the gene matches. The CDR3 DNA sequence: TGTGCCAGTAGTCCTAGCGGGGGCACAGATACGCAGTATTTT. Translated: CASSPSGGTDTQYF.

The chain carries TRBV29-1 and TRBJ2-3; 11 bases match TRBD2. CDR1 SQVTM and CDR2 ANQGSEA come from the germline V gene. J lost 5 bases, V lost 6 bases, and 7 bases had no gene match. The CDR3 runs 14 residues. This CDR3 reads CSVDSGGAGDTQYF. CDR3 coding DNA: TGCAGCGTAGATAGCGGGGGGGCGGGAGATACGCAGTATTTT.

This clone was recorded once. The V call is TRBV27, the J call TRBJ1-3, with 9 positions matching TRBD1. Germline CDR1 MNHEY, CDR2 SMNVEV (reference sequence). Trimming took 7 bases from V and 3 from J; bases not matched to a gene: 7. The length of the CDR3 is 15 residues. CDR3 sequence reads: CASTPTGGGGNTIYF. The CDR3 region has the DNA TGTGCCAGCACCCCAACAGGGGGCGGTGGAAACACCATATATTTT.

This chain uses TRBV9 with TRBJ2-5; 9 bases map to TRBD2. This CDR3 contains 16 residues. J lost 5 bases, V lost 0 bases, and 8 bases had no gene match. From germline, CDR1 is SGDLS and CDR2 YYNGEE. CDR3 bases: TGTGCCAGCAGCGTAGACGGCGGGGGGGCCACGGAGACCCAGTACTTC. The encoded protein is CASSVDGGGATETQYF.

This chain links TRBV12-3 or TRBV12-4 with TRBJ1-5, with TRBD1 matching 10 bases. V dropped 8 bases and J dropped 7; count of bases not matched to a gene: 5. This CDR3 contains 13 residues. The CDR3 protein is CASGGQGGQPQHF. In nucleotides, the CDR3 is TGTGCCAGCGGTGGACAGGGGGGACAGCCCCAGCATTTT.

V and J are TRBV5-1 and TRBJ1-2; D remains ambiguous. CDR3 length equals 14 residues. V dropped 0 bases and J dropped 0 bases, with 6 bases sitting between them. Germline V gene data show CDR1 as SGHRS and CDR2 as YFSETQ. The CDR3: CASSLGTANYGYTF. DNA for the CDR3: TGCGCCAGCAGCTTGGGAACAGCTAACTATGGCTACACCTTC. The variable domain in full, with the rest retrieved from reference TRBV5-1 and TRBJ1-2, is KAGVTQTPRYLIKTRGQQVTLSCSPISGHRSVSWYQQTPGQGLQFLFEYFSETQRNKGNFPGRFSGRQFSNSRSEMNVSTLELGDSALYLCASSLGTANYGYTFGSGTRLTVV.

The sample holds many counts of this clone. J is TRBJ1-3 and V is TRBV5-1, with D perhaps TRBD1 (6 bases). Germline V gives CDR1 SGHRS, CDR2 YFSETQ. Trimming cost V 4 bases and J 6 bases, with 17 bases left between them. The CDR3 contains 15 residues. In DNA, the CDR3 is TGCGCCAGCAGCCCGTACGGGGACATGAAAAACACCATATATTTT. Its translation: CASSPYGDMKNTIYF.

This chain joins TRBV19 and TRBJ2-3, with a weak D call TRBD2 (6 bases). CDR1 is LNHDA, CDR2 SQIVND, per germline (reference sequence). Trimming pared 10 bases from V and 3 bases from J, leaving 14 bases between. The CDR3 contains 13 residues. The CDR3 sequence is CATKTRRTDTQYF. The CDR3 coding sequence is TGTGCCACCAAGACTAGGCGGACAGATACGCAGTATTTT.

This chain connects TRBV9 to TRBJ2-1; D uncertain. This CDR3 is built from 14 residues. Trimming pared 0 bases from V and 3 bases from J, leaving 7 bases between. Germline V gene lookup returns CDR1 SGDLS and CDR2 YYNGEE. CDR3 coding DNA: TGTGCCAGCAGCGTAGATACAGTCTACAATGAGCAGTTCTTC. Amino acid sequence: CASSVDTVYNEQFF.